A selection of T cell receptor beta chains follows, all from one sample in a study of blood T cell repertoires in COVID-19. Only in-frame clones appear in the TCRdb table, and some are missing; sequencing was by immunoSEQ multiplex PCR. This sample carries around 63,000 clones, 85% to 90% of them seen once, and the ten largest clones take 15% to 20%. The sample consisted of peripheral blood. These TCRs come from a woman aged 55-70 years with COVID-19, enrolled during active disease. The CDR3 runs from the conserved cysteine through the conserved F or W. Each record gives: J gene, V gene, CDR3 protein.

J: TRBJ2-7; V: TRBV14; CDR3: CASSRSGPYEQYF
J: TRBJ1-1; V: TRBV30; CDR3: CAWTRGGNTEAFF
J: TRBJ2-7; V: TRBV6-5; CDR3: CASYRGQTYEQYF
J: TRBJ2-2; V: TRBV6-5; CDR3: CASSRTSGSFGELFF
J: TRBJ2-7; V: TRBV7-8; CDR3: CASSPKTRTYYEQYF
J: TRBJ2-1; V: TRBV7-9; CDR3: CASSLVPSTYNEQFF
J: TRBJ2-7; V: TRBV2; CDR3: CASSSQGNTYEQYF
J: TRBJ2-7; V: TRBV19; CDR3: CASSTSQGANYEQYF
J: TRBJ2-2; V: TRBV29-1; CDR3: CSVRLAGGGTGELFF
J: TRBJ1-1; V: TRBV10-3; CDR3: CAISDRRRGTEAFF
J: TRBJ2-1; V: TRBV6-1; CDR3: CASSEMVALSYNEQFF
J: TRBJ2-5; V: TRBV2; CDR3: CARPSGGVDETQYF
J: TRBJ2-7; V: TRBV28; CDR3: CASSPPGWEQYF
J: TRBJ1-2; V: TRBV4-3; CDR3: CASSQVGVYLDGYTF
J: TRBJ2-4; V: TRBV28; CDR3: CASSSSLSGVAKNIQYF
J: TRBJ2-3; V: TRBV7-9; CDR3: CASSLGTSGSTDTQYF